What follows are 22 T cell receptor beta chains derived from one specimen sequenced in a study of control samples from healthy donors and cancer patients. Only in-frame clones appear in the TCRdb table, and some are missing; sequencing was by immunoSEQ multiplex PCR. This repertoire shows about 190,000 clones, roughly 93% found once; its top ten account for around 1.6%. Material for sequencing was blood. These receptors were taken from a man aged 18 to 30 in good health.

This chain links TRBV5-1 with TRBJ2-7; 8 bases are a match to TRBD1. V lost 3 bases to trimming and J lost 5 bases; unmatched junction nucleotides: 4. CDR3 length equals 13 residues. Germline CDR1 and CDR2: SGHRS and YFSETQ. The CDR3, as DNA: TGCGCCAGCAGCTCAAGACAGGGGCACGAGCAGTACTTC. It encodes CASSSRQGHEQYF.

J is TRBJ2-3 and V is TRBV28; D gene uncertain. The CDR3 has 15 residues. Trimming stripped 3 bases from V and 3 bases from J, with 13 bases between. The V gene's germline CDR1 is MDHEN and CDR2 SYDVKM. Here the CDR3 DNA reads TGTGCCAGCAGTTTGGCCAGATTATCGACAGATACGCAGTATTTT. Its translation is CASSLARLSTDTQYF.

This chain connects TRBV5-5 to TRBJ1-2; TRBD1 matches at 8 bases. The trim removed 2 bases at V and 2 bases at J, leaving 5 bases unmatched. This CDR3 spans 15 amino acids. CDR1 is SGHKS and CDR2 is YYEKEE in the germline V gene (reference sequence). The DNA of the CDR3 is TGTGCCAGCAGCTTCCGGACAGGGTACAACTATGGCTACACCTTC. Protein sequence: CASSFRTGYNYGYTF.

The V and J genes are TRBV5-1 and TRBJ2-3; 9 positions agree with TRBD2. The ends lost 0 bases at V and 3 bases at J; junction bases unmatched: 8. There are 17 residues in the CDR3. Germline V gene lookup returns CDR1 SGHRS and CDR2 YFSETQ. CDR3 bases: TGCGCCAGCAGCTTGGTTGGCGGGGGGGCTGGGACAGATACGCAGTATTTT. As protein: CASSLVGGGAGTDTQYF.

This clone was observed a single time. The rearrangement joins TRBV27 to TRBJ2-1, with TRBD1 matching over 9 bases. CDR1 is MNHEY, CDR2 SMNVEV, per germline (reference sequence). The V and J ends lost 5 bases and 4 bases, in that order; junction bases with no gene match: 3. This CDR3 region has 14 residues. This CDR3 reads CASSKTGGYNEQFF. The CDR3 bases are TGTGCCAGCAGTAAGACAGGGGGATACAATGAGCAGTTCTTC.

Only one count was recorded for this clone. The rearrangement joins TRBV30 to TRBJ2-7, with 7 bases that match TRBD1. Trimming cost V 3 bases and J 2 bases; bases outside gene matches: 1. This CDR3 has 12 amino acids. Per germline, CDR1 GTSNPN and CDR2 SVGIG (reference sequence). CDR3 sequence (DNA): TGTGCCTGGAGGGACAGGACCTACGAGCAGTACTTC. It specifies CAWRDRTYEQYF.

The rearrangement links TRBV9 to TRBJ1-4, with TRBD1 matching 7 bases. In germline, CDR1 is SGDLS, CDR2 YYNGEE. The V segment lost 2 bases and the J segment 0 bases; nucleotides outside the gene matches: 13. The CDR3 loop spans 19 amino acids. CDR3 coding DNA: TGTGCCAGCAGCGTTGACAGGGATGCGCGATCGGCAACTAATGAAAAACTGTTTTTT. This sequence encodes CASSVDRDARSATNEKLFF.

Here the CDR3 reads CASSPGYTF. DNA of the CDR3: TGTGCCAGCAGTCCAGGCTACACCTTC. The genes are TRBV12-3 or TRBV12-4 and TRBJ1-2; D ambiguous. Trimming left V 5 bases short and J 8 bases short, with 3 bases between. The CDR3 has 9 amino acids.

This sequence joins TRBV5-4 and TRBJ1-4; TRBD1 matches at 8 bases. CDR1 and CDR2 (germline): SGHNT, YYREEE (reference sequence). This CDR3 has 17 residues. Trimming cost V 4 bases and J 6 bases; bases outside gene matches: 14. The DNA for the CDR3 is TGTGCCAGCAGCCTGGACAGGGACGAAATGCTTGATGAAAAACTGTTTTTT. Protein product: CASSLDRDEMLDEKLFF.

J is TRBJ2-1 and V is TRBV27, with D possibly being TRBD1 (5 bases). The V and J ends lost 3 bases and 7 bases respectively, with 7 bases between them. In germline, CDR1 is MNHEY, CDR2 SMNVEV (reference sequence). The CDR3 has 12 residues. CDR3 in amino acids: CASSFQGNEQFF. DNA for the CDR3: TGTGCCAGCAGTTTTCAGGGTAATGAGCAGTTCTTC.

This sequence joins TRBV6-1 and TRBJ1-2, with TRBD1 matching over 7 bases. V gave up 2 bases and J gave up 9 bases; unmatched junction bases: 12. There are 15 residues in the CDR3. Germline V lookup: CDR1 MNHNS, CDR2 SASEGT. The CDR3 DNA follows: TGTGCCAGCAGTGAAAGGTCCCCGGGACAGTCTAGCTACACCTTC. It encodes CASSERSPGQSSYTF.

CDR3 sequence (DNA): TGTGCCAATCTAGGACGGAGCTCCTACGAGCAGTACTTC. Translation: CANLGRSSYEQYF. The V call is TRBV2, the J call TRBJ2-7, with D hard to call. V was shortened by 10 bases and J by 0 bases, with 13 bases between the two germline ends. There are 13 residues in the CDR3. Germline V gives CDR1 SNHLY, CDR2 FYNNEI. The whole variable domain, remainder taken from reference TRBV2 and TRBJ2-7, is EPEVTQTPSHQVTQMGQEVILRCVPISNHLYFYWYRQILGQKVEFLVSFYNNEISEKSEIFDDQFSVERPDGSNFTLKIRSTKLEDSAMYFCANLGRSSYEQYFGPGTRLTVT.

This clone was counted a few times. V is TRBV19 and J is TRBJ1-1; 7 bases fit TRBD1. Trimming took 8 bases from V and 3 from J; bases not matched to a gene: 9. The CDR3 extends over 14 amino acids. CDR1 LNHDA and CDR2 SQIVND come from the germline V gene (reference sequence). The CDR3, as DNA: TGTGCCAGTCAGAAAGACAGGGCGTACACTGAAGCTTTCTTT. Translation gives CASQKDRAYTEAFF.

V usage is TRBV18 and J usage is TRBJ1-3; D remains ambiguous. The CDR3 covers 16 residues. Trimming removed 0 bases at V and 0 bases at J, with 9 bases between. The germline V gene encodes CDR1 KGHSH and CDR2 LQKENI. The CDR3 region is CASSPPTVSSGNTIYF. The CDR3 bases are TGTGCCAGCTCACCACCTACGGTCAGCTCTGGAAACACCATATATTTT.

The chain combines TRBV7-2 with TRBJ2-2, with no clear D. Germline CDR1 reads SGHTA; CDR2 reads FQGNSA. V shed 5 bases and J shed 4 bases, with 11 bases lying between them. This CDR3 is 14 amino acids long. The CDR3 bases are TGTGCCAGCAGCCTAGGAGTGGGCACCGGGGAGCTGTTTTTT. This sequence encodes CASSLGVGTGELFF.

The chain uses TRBV4-1 and TRBJ2-1; D is uncertain. Trimming cost V 1 base and J 0 bases, with 13 bases left between them. Germline CDR1 is MGHRA and CDR2 is YSYEKL. This CDR3 contains 17 residues. CDR3 in amino acids: CASSQGPAGPSYNEQFF. The CDR3 DNA is TGCGCCAGCAGCCAAGGTCCGGCTGGACCCTCCTACAATGAGCAGTTCTTC.

The rearrangement uses TRBV2 and TRBJ2-3; TRBD2 agrees at 8 bases. Per the germline V gene, CDR1 is SNHLY and CDR2 is FYNNEI. The CDR3 runs 15 residues. Germline trimming cut 6 bases from V and 1 base from J; bases unmatched to any gene: 6. The CDR3 DNA reads as TGTGCCAGCAGCCTCGGGACTAGTCGCACAGATACGCAGTATTTT. It yields the protein CASSLGTSRTDTQYF.

This chain connects TRBV12-5 to TRBJ2-5, with 9 bases matching TRBD2. V shed 3 bases and J 1 base; nucleotides not matched to a gene: 9. CDR1 and CDR2 from the germline V gene are LGHNT and FRNRAP. The CDR3 contains 17 residues. CDR3 coding DNA: TGTGCTAGTGGTTTCTTTAGCGGGGGATCACTCCAAGAGACCCAGTACTTC. Protein: CASGFFSGGSLQETQYF.

The chain is built from TRBV19 and TRBJ2-7; 8 bases map to TRBD1. Trimming cost V 5 bases and J 3 bases; bases outside gene matches: 9. The CDR3 totals 15 residues. Germline-derived CDR1 and CDR2 are LNHDA and SQIVND (reference sequence). CDR3 region: CASSRVAGGFYEQYF. CDR3 sequence (DNA): TGTGCCAGTAGTCGAGTGGCAGGGGGCTTCTACGAGCAGTACTTC.

The rearrangement uses TRBV24-1 and TRBJ1-2; D unresolved. The germline V gene has CDR1 KGHDR and CDR2 SFDVKD. The length of the CDR3 is 23 residues. The germline V and J ends were trimmed by 1 base and 0 bases, with 32 bases remaining between them. Here the CDR3 reads CATSDFNRALITRREKANYGYTF. The CDR3 DNA reads as TGTGCCACCAGTGATTTTAATCGGGCTCTCATCACGAGAAGGGAAAAAGCTAACTATGGCTACACCTTC.

J is TRBJ1-2 and V is TRBV4-1; perhaps TRBD1 as D (6 bases). Germline CDR1 reads MGHRA; CDR2 reads YSYEKL. Trimming pared 4 bases from V and 4 bases from J, leaving 13 bases between. The CDR3 covers 14 residues. In nucleotides, the CDR3 is TGCGCCAGCAGCCCAGACCGGGGGGCCTATGGCTACACCTTC. Translated, it gives CASSPDRGAYGYTF.

The chain joins TRBV28 to TRBJ1-2; D call uncertain. In germline, CDR1 is MDHEN, CDR2 SYDVKM. V gave up 5 bases and J gave up 4 bases, with 11 bases separating them. The CDR3 consists of 13 residues. In nucleotides, the CDR3 is TGTGCCAGCAGTACTAGACCCATCTATGGCTACACCTTC. As protein: CASSTRPIYGYTF.